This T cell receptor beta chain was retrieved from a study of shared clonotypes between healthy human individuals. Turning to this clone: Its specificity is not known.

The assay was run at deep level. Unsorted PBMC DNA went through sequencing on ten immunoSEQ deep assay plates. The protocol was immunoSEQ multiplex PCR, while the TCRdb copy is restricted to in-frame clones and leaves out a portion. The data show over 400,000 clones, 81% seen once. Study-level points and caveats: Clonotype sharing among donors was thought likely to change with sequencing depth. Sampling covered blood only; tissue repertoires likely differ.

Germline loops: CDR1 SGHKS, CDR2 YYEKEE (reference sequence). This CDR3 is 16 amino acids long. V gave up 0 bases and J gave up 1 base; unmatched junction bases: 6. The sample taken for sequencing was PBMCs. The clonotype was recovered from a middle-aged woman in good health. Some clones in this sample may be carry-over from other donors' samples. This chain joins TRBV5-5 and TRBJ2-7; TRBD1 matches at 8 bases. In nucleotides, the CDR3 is TGTGCCAGCAGCTTGGCTCCGGGACAGGTATCCTACGAGCAGTACTTC. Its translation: CASSLAPGQVSYEQYF.